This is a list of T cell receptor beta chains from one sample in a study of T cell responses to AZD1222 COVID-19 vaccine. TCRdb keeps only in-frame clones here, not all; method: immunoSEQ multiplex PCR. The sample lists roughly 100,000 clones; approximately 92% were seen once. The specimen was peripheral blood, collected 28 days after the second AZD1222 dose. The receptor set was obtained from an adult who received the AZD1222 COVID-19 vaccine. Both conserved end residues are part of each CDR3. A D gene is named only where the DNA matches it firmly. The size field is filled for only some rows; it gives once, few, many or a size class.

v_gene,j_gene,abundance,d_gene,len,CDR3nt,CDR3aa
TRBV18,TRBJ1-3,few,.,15,TGTGCCAGCTCACCCGGTCCCGACTCTGGAAACACCATATATTTT,CASSPGPDSGNTIYF
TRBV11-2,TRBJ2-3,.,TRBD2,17,TGTGCCAGCAGCTTAGCGGTAGCGGGAGGGGGGGCCTCTACGCAGTATTTT,CASSLAVAGGGASTQYF
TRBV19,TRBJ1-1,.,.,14,TGTGCCAGTAGTGACCCCCGGGACACCCCTGAAGCTTTCTTT,CASSDPRDTPEAFF
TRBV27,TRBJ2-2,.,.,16,TGTGCCAGCAGTTTAACGGCCAGCTACAACACCGGGGAGCTGTTTTTT,CASSLTASYNTGELFF
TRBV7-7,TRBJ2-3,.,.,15,TGTGCCAGCAGCTTAAGTTTGACCATCACAGATACGCAGTATTTT,CASSLSLTITDTQYF
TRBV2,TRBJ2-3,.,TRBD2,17,TGTGCCAGCAGTGCTGGGGTAGCGGGTGGGAGGGCAGATACGCAGTATTTT,CASSAGVAGGRADTQYF
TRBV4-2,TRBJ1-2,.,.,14,TGTGCCAGCAGACCAACGGACACGAACTATGGCTACACCTTC,CASRPTDTNYGYTF
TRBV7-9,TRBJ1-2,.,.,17,TGTGCCAGCAGCTTAGCGGACCAGTGGGGGCGCGCCTATGGCTACACCTTC,CASSLADQWGRAYGYTF
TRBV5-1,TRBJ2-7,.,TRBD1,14,TGCGCCAGCAGCACCGGACAGGCCCAATACGAGCAGTACTTC,CASSTGQAQYEQYF
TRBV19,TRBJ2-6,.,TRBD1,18,TGTGCCAGTAGTATCCTAGGACAGGGGCTTACTGGGGCCAACGTCCTGACTTTC,CASSILGQGLTGANVLTF
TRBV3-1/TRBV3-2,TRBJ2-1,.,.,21,TGTGCCAGCAGCCAAGGCCTAACCCAGATCAACGGGGATAACTCCTACAATGAGCAGTTCTTC,CASSQGLTQINGDNSYNEQFF
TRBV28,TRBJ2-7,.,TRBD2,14,TGTGCCAGCAGGATAGCGGGTGCTTCCTACGAGCAGTACTTC,CASRIAGASYEQYF
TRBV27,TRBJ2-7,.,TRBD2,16,TGTGCCAGCACACAATCCTCCAGCGGGAGCGGCTACGAGCAGTACTTC,CASTQSSSGSGYEQYF
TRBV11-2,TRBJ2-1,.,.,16,TGTGCCAGCAGCTTAAGGATCGACAGCTATTACAATGAGCAGTTCTTC,CASSLRIDSYYNEQFF
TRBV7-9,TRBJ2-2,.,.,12,TGTGCCAGCAGCCAAGTAGACGGGGAGCTGTTTTTT,CASSQVDGELFF
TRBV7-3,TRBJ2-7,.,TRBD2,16,TGTGCCAGCAGCCCCATGGGCGGGAGGAGCTCCTACGAGCAGTACTTC,CASSPMGGRSSYEQYF
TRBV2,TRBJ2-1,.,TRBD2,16,TGTGCCAGCAGTGAAGTGGTGGGACTAGTCTACAATGAGCAGTTCTTC,CASSEVVGLVYNEQFF
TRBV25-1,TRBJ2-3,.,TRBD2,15,TGTGCCAGCGTCGGGACTAGCGGACCCACAGATACGCAGTATTTT,CASVGTSGPTDTQYF
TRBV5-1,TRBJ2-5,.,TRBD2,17,TGCGCCAGCAGGGCGGCGTGGACAGATAGCGGGAGAGAGACCCAGTACTTC,CASRAAWTDSGRETQYF
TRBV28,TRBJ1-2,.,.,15,TGTGCCAGCAGACTCTACTCGGGGGGCTCGGATGGCTACACCTTC,CASRLYSGGSDGYTF
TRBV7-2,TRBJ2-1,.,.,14,TGTGCCAGCAGCCCGGGACTTTCCTACAATGAGCAGTTCTTC,CASSPGLSYNEQFF
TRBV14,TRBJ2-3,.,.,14,TGTGCCAGCAGCCAAGATTCGACAGTAGATACGCAGTATTTT,CASSQDSTVDTQYF
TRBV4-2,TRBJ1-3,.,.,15,TGTGCCAGCAGCCTGGATGGGGGGGCTGGAAACACCATATATTTT,CASSLDGGAGNTIYF
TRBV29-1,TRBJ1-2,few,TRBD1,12,TGCAGCGTTGGGGGACAGGCGGATGGCTACACCTTC,CSVGGQADGYTF
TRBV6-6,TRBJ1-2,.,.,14,TGTGCCAGCAGTACCCCCCTAGCTAACTATGGCTACACCTTC,CASSTPLANYGYTF
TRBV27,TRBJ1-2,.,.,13,TGTGCCAGCAGCCCCGAAGGGGCAGCTGGCTACACCTTC,CASSPEGAAGYTF
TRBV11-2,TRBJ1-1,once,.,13,TGTGCCAGCGCAACTACTGGGAACACTGAAGCTTTCTTT,CASATTGNTEAFF